These T cell receptor beta chains were read from a single sample in a study of blood T cells in healthy people across ages. A single record per CDR3 protein comes from TCRdb applying MiXCR to the 5' RACE reads. Here the sample spans about 830,000 distinct CDR3 sequences, roughly 60% being singletons. The source material was blood. These receptors were obtained from a young man in good health. CDR3s include the opening cysteine and the closing phenylalanine or tryptophan.

j_gene,v_gene,CDR3aa
TRBJ2-7,TRBV10-3,CAISEGTAAYEQYF
-,TRBV6-6,CASSPYVLAGGAEQYF
-,TRBV2,CASSEQRGVGEQYF
TRBJ2-6,TRBV6-1,CAISWTGVSGANVLTF
TRBJ1-2,TRBV7-9,CASSWTALYSYTF
TRBJ2-1,TRBV29-1,CSVDQRQKVAYNEQFF
TRBJ1-1,TRBV20-1,CSARDRILGGATEAFF
TRBJ1-2,TRBV18,CASSPGTGGVQYGYTF
TRBJ1-1,TRBV12-3/TRBV12-4,CASSFGGYEAFF
-,TRBV29-1,CSVDRGVEQYF
TRBJ2-7,TRBV4-2,CASSQDGGSQTEQYF
TRBJ2-2,TRBV30,CAWINGDRVPGELFF
TRBJ2-3,TRBV7-2,CASSLSPTATDTQYF
TRBJ2-1,TRBV20-1,CSASSSGRYNEQFF
TRBJ2-1,TRBV20-1,CSARVSGREQFF